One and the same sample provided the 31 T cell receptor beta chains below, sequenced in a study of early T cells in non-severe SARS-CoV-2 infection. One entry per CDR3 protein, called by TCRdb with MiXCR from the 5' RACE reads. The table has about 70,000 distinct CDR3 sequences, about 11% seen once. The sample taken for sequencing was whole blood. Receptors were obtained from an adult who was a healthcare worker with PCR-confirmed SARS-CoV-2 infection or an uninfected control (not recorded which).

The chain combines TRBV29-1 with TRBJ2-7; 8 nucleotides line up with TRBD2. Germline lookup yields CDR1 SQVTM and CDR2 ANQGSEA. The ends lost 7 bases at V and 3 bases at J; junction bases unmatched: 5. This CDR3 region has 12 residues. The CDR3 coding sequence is TGCAGCGCCGGACTAGCTAACTACGAGCAGTACTTC. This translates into CSAGLANYEQYF.

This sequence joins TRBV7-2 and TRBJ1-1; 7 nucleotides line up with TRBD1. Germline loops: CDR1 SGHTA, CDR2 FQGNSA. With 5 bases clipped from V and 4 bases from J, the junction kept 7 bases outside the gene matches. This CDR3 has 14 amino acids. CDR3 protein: CASSNPSGGTEAFF. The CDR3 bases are TGTGCCAGCAGCAACCCCTCAGGGGGCACTGAAGCTTTCTTT.

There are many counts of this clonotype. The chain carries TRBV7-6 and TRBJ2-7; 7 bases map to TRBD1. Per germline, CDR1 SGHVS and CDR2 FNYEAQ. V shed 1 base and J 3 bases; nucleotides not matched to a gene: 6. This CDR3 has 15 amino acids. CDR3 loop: CASSLGQGDYYEQYF. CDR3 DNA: TGTGCCAGCAGCTTAGGACAGGGCGACTACTACGAGCAGTACTTC.

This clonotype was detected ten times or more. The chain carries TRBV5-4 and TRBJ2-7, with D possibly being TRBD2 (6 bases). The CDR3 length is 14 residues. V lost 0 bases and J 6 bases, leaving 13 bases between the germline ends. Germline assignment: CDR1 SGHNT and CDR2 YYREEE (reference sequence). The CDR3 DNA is TGTGCCAGCAGCTTGGTTGGAGGGCGAACCGAGCAGTACTTC. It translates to CASSLVGGRTEQYF. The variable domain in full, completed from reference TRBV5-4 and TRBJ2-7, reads ETGVTQSPTHLIKTRGQQVTLRCSSQSGHNTVSWYQQALGQGPQFIFQYYREEENGRGNFPPRFSGLQFPNYSSELNVNALELDDSALYLCASSLVGGRTEQYFGPGTRLTVT.

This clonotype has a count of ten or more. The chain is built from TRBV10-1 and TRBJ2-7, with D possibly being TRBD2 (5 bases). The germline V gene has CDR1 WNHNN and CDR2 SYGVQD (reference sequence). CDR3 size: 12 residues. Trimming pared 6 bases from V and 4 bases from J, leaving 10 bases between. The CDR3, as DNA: TGCGCCAGCAGCGCGGGTCTATACGAGCAGTACTTC. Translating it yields CASSAGLYEQYF.

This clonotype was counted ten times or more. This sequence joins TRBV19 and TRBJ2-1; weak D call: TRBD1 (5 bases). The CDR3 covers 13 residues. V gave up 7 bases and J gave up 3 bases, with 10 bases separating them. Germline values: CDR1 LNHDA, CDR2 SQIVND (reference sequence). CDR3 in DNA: TGTGCCAGTACCGCGGACAACTACAATGAGCAGTTCTTC. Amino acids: CASTADNYNEQFF.

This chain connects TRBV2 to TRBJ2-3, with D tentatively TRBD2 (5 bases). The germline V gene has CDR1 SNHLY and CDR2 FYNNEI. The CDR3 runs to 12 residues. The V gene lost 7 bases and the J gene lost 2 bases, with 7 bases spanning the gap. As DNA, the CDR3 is TGTGCCAGCAACGGGGACACAGATACGCAGTATTTT. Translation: CASNGDTDTQYF.

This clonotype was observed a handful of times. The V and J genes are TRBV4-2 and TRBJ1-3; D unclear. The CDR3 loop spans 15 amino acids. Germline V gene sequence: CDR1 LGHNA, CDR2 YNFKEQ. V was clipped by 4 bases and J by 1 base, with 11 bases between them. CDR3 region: CASSLRDRSGNTIYF. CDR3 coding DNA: TGTGCCAGCAGCCTCCGGGATCGGTCTGGAAACACCATATATTTT.

The CDR3 region has the DNA TGCGCCAGCAGTGAGTCACTAGCACCAGATACGCAGTATTTT. Protein: CASSESLAPDTQYF. This rearrangement joins TRBV10-2 to TRBJ2-3, with D perhaps matching TRBD2 (6 bases). The CDR3 length is 14 residues. Germline CDR1 and CDR2: WSHSY and SAAADI. V dropped 0 bases and J dropped 4 bases, with 8 bases sitting between them.

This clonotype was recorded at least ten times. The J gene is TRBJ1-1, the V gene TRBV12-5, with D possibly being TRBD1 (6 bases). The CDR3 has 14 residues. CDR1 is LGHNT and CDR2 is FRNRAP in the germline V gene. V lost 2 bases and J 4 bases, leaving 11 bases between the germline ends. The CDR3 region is CASGLPPTGTEAFF. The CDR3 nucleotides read TGTGCTAGTGGTTTGCCACCGACAGGCACTGAAGCTTTCTTT.

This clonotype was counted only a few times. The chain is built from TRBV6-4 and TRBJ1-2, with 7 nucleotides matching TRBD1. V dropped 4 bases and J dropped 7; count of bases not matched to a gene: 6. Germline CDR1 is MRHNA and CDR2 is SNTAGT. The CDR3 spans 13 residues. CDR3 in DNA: TGTGCCAGCAGTGTGGACAGGATACGTGGCTACACCTTC. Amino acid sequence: CASSVDRIRGYTF.

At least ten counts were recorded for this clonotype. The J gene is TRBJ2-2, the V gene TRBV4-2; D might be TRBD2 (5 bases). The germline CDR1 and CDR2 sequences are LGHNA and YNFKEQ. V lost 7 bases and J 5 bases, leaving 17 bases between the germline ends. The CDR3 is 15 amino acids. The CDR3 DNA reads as TGTGCCAGCAAATTTGAGGGTGGGGAAACCGGGGAGCTGTTTTTT. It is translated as CASKFEGGETGELFF.

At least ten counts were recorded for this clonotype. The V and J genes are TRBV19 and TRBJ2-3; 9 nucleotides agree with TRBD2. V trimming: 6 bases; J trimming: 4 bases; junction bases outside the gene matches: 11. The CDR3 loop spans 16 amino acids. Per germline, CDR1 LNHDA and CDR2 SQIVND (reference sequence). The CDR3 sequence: CASSPLGAGGADTQYF. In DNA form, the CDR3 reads TGTGCCAGTAGCCCCTTGGGCGCGGGGGGGGCAGATACGCAGTATTTT.

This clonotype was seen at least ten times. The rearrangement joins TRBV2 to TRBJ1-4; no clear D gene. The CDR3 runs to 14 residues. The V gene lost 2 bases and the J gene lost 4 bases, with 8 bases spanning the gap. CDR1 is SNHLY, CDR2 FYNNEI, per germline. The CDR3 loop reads CASSESQRNEKLFF. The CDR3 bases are TGTGCCAGCAGTGAATCACAGCGTAATGAAAAACTGTTTTTT.

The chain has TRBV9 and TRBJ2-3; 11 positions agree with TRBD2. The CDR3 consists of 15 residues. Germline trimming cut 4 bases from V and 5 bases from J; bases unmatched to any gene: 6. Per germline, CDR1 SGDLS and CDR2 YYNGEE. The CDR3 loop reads CASSIRLAGRDTQYF. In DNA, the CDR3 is TGTGCCAGCAGCATTCGACTAGCGGGACGAGATACGCAGTATTTT.

The CDR3 sequence: CSVKGLAGRNTQYF. DNA for the CDR3: TGCAGCGTTAAGGGCCTAGCGGGGAGAAATACGCAGTATTTT. The rearrangement uses TRBV29-1 and TRBJ2-3; 9 positions match TRBD2. With V trimmed by 5 bases and J by 7 bases, 10 bases remained unmatched. Germline CDR1 is SQVTM and CDR2 is ANQGSEA. The CDR3 runs to 14 residues.

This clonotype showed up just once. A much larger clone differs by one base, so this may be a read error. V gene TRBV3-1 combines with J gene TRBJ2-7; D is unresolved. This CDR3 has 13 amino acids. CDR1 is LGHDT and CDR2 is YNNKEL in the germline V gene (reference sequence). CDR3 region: CASSLTNSYERYF. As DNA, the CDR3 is TGTGCCAGCAGCCTAACTAATTCCTACGAGCGGTACTTC.

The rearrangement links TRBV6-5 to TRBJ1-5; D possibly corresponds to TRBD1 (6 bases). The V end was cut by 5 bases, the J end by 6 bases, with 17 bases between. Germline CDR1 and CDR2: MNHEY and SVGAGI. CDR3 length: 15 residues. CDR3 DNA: TGTGCCAGCAGTATCCAACCGGGACAAAGTCAGCCCCAGCATTTT. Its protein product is CASSIQPGQSQPQHF.

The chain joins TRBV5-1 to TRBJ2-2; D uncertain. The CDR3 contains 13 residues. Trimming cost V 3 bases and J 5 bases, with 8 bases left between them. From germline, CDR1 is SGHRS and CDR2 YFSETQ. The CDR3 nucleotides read TGCGCCAGCAGCTCTACTCGGACCGGGGAGCTGTTTTTT. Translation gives CASSSTRTGELFF.

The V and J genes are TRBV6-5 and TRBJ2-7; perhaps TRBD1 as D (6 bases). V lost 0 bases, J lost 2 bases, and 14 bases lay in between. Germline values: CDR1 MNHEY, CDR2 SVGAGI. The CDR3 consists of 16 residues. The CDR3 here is CASSYSGAELTYEQYF. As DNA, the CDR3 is TGTGCCAGCAGTTACTCGGGGGCGGAGCTTACCTACGAGCAGTACTTC.

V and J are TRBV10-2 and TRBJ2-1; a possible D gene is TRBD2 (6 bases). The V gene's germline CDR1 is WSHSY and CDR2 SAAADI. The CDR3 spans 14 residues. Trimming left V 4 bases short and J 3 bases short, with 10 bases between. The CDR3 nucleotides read TGCGCCAGCAGTGCGGGACTGGGCTACAATGAGCAGTTCTTC. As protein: CASSAGLGYNEQFF.

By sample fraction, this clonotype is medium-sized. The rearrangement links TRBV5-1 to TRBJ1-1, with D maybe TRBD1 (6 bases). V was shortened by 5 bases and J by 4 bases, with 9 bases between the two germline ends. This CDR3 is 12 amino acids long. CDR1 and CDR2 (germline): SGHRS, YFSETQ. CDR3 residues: CASRKGGTEAFF. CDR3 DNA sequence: TGCGCCAGCAGAAAAGGGGGCACTGAAGCTTTCTTT.

CDR3: CASSPTGTGVGANVLTF. In nucleotides, the CDR3 is TGTGCCAGCAGCCCGACCGGGACAGGGGTCGGGGCCAACGTCCTGACTTTC. V usage is TRBV7-3 and J usage is TRBJ2-6, with 10 bases matching TRBD1. The V and J ends lost 5 bases and 4 bases, in that order; junction bases with no gene match: 8. The CDR3 consists of 17 residues. From germline, CDR1 is SGHTA and CDR2 FQGTGA.

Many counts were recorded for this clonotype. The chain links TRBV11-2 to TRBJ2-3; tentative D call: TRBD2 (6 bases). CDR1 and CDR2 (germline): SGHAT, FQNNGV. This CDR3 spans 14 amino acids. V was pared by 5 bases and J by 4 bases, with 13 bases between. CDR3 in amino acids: CASSKRESSDTQYF. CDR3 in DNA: TGTGCCAGCAGCAAACGGGAGTCTTCAGATACGCAGTATTTT. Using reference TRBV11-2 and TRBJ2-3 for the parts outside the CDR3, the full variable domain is EAGVAQSPRYKIIEKRQSVAFWCNPISGHATLYWYQQILGQGPKLLIQFQNNGVVDDSQLPKDRFSAERLKGVDSTLKIQPAKLEDSAVYLCASSKRESSDTQYFGPGTRLTVL.

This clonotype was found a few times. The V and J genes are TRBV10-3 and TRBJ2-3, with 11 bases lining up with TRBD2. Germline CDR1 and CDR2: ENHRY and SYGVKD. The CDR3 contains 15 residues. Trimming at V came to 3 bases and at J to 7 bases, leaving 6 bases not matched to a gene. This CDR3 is CAISDSGGDQNTQYF. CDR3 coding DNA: TGTGCCATCAGTGATAGCGGGGGGGATCAAAATACGCAGTATTTT.

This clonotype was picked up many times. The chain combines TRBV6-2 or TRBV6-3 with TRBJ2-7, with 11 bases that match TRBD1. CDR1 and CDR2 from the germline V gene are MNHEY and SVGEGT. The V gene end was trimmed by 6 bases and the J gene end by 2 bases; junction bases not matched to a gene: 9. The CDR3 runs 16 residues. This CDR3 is CASRKIPGQGAYEQYF. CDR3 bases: TGTGCCAGCAGAAAAATCCCGGGACAGGGGGCCTACGAGCAGTACTTC.

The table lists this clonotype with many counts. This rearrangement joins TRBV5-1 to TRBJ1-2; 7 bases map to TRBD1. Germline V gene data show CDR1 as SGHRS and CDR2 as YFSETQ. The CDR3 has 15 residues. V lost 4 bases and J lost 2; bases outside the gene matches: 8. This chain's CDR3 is CASSPWTGSNYGYTF. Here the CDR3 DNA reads TGCGCCAGCAGCCCCTGGACAGGATCCAACTATGGCTACACCTTC.

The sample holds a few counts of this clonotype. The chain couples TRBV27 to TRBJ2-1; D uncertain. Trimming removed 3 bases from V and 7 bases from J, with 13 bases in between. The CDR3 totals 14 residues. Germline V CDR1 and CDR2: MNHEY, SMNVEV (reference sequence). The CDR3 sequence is CASSLGSSLNEQFF. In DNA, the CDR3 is TGTGCCAGCAGTTTGGGCAGTTCCTTGAATGAGCAGTTCTTC.

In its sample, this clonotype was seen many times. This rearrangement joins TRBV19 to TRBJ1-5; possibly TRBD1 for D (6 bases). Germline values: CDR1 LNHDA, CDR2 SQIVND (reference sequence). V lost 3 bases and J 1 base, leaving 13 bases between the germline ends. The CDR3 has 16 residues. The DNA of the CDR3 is TGTGCCAGTAGTATCGGGGCGGGGGCAAGCAATCAGCCCCAGCATTTT. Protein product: CASSIGAGASNQPQHF. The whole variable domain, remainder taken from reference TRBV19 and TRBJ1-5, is DGGITQSPKYLFRKEGQNVTLSCEQNLNHDAMYWYRQDPGQGLRLIYYSQIVNDFQKGDIAEGYSVSREKKESFPLTVTSAQKNPTAFYLCASSIGAGASNQPQHFGDGTRLSIL.

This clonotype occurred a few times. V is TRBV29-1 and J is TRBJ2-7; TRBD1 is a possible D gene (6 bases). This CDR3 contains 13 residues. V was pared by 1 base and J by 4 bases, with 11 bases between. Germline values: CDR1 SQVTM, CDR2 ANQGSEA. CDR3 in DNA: TGCAGCGTTGAAGGCACCACAGGGTACGAGCAGTACTTC. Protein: CSVEGTTGYEQYF.

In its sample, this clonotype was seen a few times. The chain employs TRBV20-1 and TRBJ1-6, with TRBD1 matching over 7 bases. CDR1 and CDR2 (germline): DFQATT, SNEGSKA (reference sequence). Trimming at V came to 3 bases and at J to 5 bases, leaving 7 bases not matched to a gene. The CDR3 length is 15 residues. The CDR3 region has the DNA TGCAGTGCTAGTACCAGGGGGTCCGATAATTCACCCCTCCACTTT. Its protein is CSASTRGSDNSPLHF.